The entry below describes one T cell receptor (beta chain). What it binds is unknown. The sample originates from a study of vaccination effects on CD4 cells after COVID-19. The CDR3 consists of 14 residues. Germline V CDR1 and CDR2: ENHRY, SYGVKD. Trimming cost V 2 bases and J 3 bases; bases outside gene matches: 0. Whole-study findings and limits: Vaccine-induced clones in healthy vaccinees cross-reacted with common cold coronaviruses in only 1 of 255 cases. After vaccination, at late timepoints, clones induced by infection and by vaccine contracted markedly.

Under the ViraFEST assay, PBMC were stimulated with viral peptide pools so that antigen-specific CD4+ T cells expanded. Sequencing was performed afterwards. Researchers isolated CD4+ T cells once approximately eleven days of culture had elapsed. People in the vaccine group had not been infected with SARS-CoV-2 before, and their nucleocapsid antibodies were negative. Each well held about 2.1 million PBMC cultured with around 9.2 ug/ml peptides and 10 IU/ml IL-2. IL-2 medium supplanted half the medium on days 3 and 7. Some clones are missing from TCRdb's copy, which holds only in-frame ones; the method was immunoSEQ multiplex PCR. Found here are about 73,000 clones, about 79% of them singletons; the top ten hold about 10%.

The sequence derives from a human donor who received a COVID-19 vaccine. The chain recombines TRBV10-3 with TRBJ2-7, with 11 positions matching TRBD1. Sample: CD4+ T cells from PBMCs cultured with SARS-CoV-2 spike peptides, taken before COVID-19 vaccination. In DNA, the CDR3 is TGTGCCATCAGTGAGGGGACAGGGGGCTACGAGCAGTACGTC. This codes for CAISEGTGGYEQYV.